Detailed here is one TCR beta chain. TCRdb's copy holds only in-frame clones and misses some; the assay was immunoSEQ multiplex PCR. The repertoire holds about 75,000 clones, with about 93% as singletons. The data are from a study of T cell changes during pregnancy in multiple sclerosis. V lost 4 bases and J lost 0, with 16 bases in between. The CDR3 contains 16 residues. Germline CDR1 reads SGHNT; CDR2 reads YYREEE (reference sequence). The chain uses TRBV5-4 and TRBJ2-5; perhaps TRBD2 as D (6 bases). The source material was CD4+ T cells from peripheral blood mononuclear cells, sampled before pregnancy. The TCR originated in a female donor with multiple sclerosis, enrolled in a pregnancy study. The CDR3 spells CASSRPSGSYQETQYF. In DNA form, the CDR3 reads TGTGCCAGCAGCCGTCCGAGCGGGTCGTACCAAGAGACCCAGTACTTC. The complete variable domain, with remaining parts taken from reference TRBV5-4 and TRBJ2-5, reads ETGVTQSPTHLIKTRGQQVTLRCSSQSGHNTVSWYQQALGQGPQFIFQYYREEENGRGNFPPRFSGLQFPNYSSELNVNALELDDSALYLCASSRPSGSYQETQYFGPGTRLLVL.